This T cell receptor (beta chain) derives from a study of cytomegalovirus exposure and HLA in healthy donors. On the study more broadly: The study's early data release held about 80 million unique TCRs from HLA-typed donors.

PCR used 60 Vbeta primers and 13 Jbeta primers. Libraries were prepared by immunoSEQ multiplex PCR; TCRdb keeps only in-frame clonotypes and omits some of them. The sample comprises some 160,000 clones, over 60% of which are singletons, and 5.7% rests with the top ten. CDR3 length: 13 residues. Germline V gives CDR1 MRHNA, CDR2 SNTAGT. The ends were cut back, 5 bases at V and 3 bases at J, with 11 bases in the middle. As concerns this clone: Its target is unknown.

Study results and limitations: CMV antigen specificity was confirmed in vitro for three CMV-associated chains. Earlier analysis looked at TCR beta V segments, and most were productive about 90% or about 30% of the time.

This clonotype was sampled from a man between 35 and 55 years old in good health and CMV-seronegative. Sequencing was carried out using PBMCs. The genes are TRBV6-4 and TRBJ2-7; D not certain. The CDR3 is CASSLNSGYEQYF. The CDR3 bases are TGTGCCAGCAGTCTAAACTCAGGCTACGAGCAGTACTTC.